In this sample, the clone carrying this T cell receptor (beta chain) turned up many times. As yet, its antigen is unknown. For the library, individual cDNA molecules each received unique molecular identifiers. TCRdb reprocessed the RACE reads with MiXCR, giving one entry per CDR3 protein. The sample contains roughly 380,000 distinct CDR3 sequences, 4.5% to 6% of which appear only once. Described time point: pre-sensitization, week 0. Treatment of the sample: therapeutic diphenylcyclopropenone sensitization with weekly scalp DPC. This sample is part of a study of human T cells and chemical hapten exposure. Study-wide results and limits: Having alopecia, donors may respond immunologically unlike healthy people.

This CDR3 has 16 amino acids. The ends lost 6 bases at V and 5 bases at J; junction bases unmatched: 13. CDR1 is MDHEN and CDR2 is SYDVKM in the germline V gene. The chain employs TRBV28 and TRBJ2-3, with 8 positions matching TRBD1. Sequenced here: whole blood, sampled in connection with sensitization to the hapten diphenylcyclopropenone (DPC). This receptor was obtained from a woman aged 50 to 60 with alopecia areata. Some clones in this sample may be carry-over from other donors' samples. The CDR3 loop reads CASSLSTGAGGDTQYF. The DNA of the CDR3 is TGTGCCAGCAGCCTTTCGACAGGGGCAGGCGGAGATACGCAGTATTTT.